Listed here are 25 T cell receptor beta chains from one sample, sequenced in a study of T cell responses to AZD1222 COVID-19 vaccine. The protocol was immunoSEQ multiplex PCR, while the TCRdb copy is restricted to in-frame clones and leaves out a portion. The profile shows more than 250,000 clones, more than 80% of them singletons. The source material was peripheral blood, sampled on day 0 of AZD1222 vaccination. The source is an adult in good health.

The chain is built from TRBV28 and TRBJ1-1; D uncertain. V gave up 4 bases and J gave up 12 bases, with 18 bases separating them. Germline lookup yields CDR1 MDHEN and CDR2 SYDVKM. There are 13 residues in the CDR3. CDR3 DNA: TGTGCCAGCAGTTCCTCCCTCAGCCTGGAATCTTTCTTT. Protein: CASSSSLSLESFF.

The rearrangement uses TRBV9 and TRBJ2-7; D is unresolved. CDR3 length equals 14 residues. Looked up from germline, CDR1 is SGDLS and CDR2 is YYNGEE. V lost 0 bases and J lost 3, with 10 bases in between. In DNA form, the CDR3 reads TGTGCCAGCAGCGTAGCTGACCCGGGCTACGAGCAGTACTTC. This translates into CASSVADPGYEQYF.

The chain joins TRBV28 to TRBJ2-7; the match to TRBD2 covers 8 bases. The V gene's germline CDR1 is MDHEN and CDR2 SYDVKM. The V segment lost 2 bases and the J segment 4 bases; nucleotides outside the gene matches: 1. The CDR3 length is 13 residues. The CDR3 protein is CASSLGLAYEQYF. CDR3 coding DNA: TGTGCCAGCAGTTTAGGACTAGCATACGAGCAGTACTTC.

The chain links TRBV15 to TRBJ1-1, with TRBD1 matching over 8 bases. CDR1 is LNHNV, CDR2 YYDKDF, per germline (reference sequence). Unmatched junction bases numbered 7, after V lost 0 bases and J lost 1 base. The CDR3 has 17 residues. The CDR3 loop is CATSRDPQGASNTEAFF. The CDR3 bases are TGTGCCACCAGCAGAGATCCCCAGGGGGCCTCGAACACTGAAGCTTTCTTT.

The V and J genes are TRBV12-3 or TRBV12-4 and TRBJ2-5; possibly TRBD1 for D (5 bases). The ends were cut back, 8 bases at V and 6 bases at J, with 13 bases in the middle. The CDR3 covers 12 residues. The CDR3 DNA reads TGTGCCAGCTCCTTGGGGCCCCAGACCCAGTACTTC. Translated: CASSLGPQTQYF.

The J gene is TRBJ2-7, the V gene TRBV2; D perhaps matches TRBD1 (5 bases). The CDR3 has 13 amino acids. Germline V gene sequence: CDR1 SNHLY, CDR2 FYNNEI. Between the trimmed V and J ends, which lost 4 bases and 2 bases, there was a span of 9 bases. The CDR3 sequence is CASSGQGPYEQYF. In DNA, the CDR3 is TGTGCCAGCAGTGGTCAGGGCCCCTACGAGCAGTACTTC. Variable domain in full (rest from reference TRBV2 and TRBJ2-7): EPEVTQTPSHQVTQMGQEVILRCVPISNHLYFYWYRQILGQKVEFLVSFYNNEISEKSEIFDDQFSVERPDGSNFTLKIRSTKLEDSAMYFCASSGQGPYEQYFGPGTRLTVT.

The genes are TRBV5-4 and TRBJ2-3, with 9 bases lining up with TRBD1. Germline assignment: CDR1 SGHNT and CDR2 YYREEE (reference sequence). CDR3 length equals 13 residues. J gave up 3 bases and V 9 bases, and 5 bases lay outside the gene matches. The CDR3 nucleotides are TGTGCCATCCCGACAGGGGGTACAGATACGCAGTATTTT. As protein: CAIPTGGTDTQYF.

This chain joins TRBV7-9 and TRBJ1-4, with D maybe TRBD1 (5 bases). Germline V gives CDR1 SEHNR, CDR2 FQNEAQ (reference sequence). Trimming cost V 1 base and J 7 bases, with 13 bases left between them. CDR3 size: 15 residues. The chain's CDR3 is CASSLGQTYGEKLFF. DNA for the CDR3: TGTGCCAGCAGCTTAGGACAGACCTATGGTGAAAAACTGTTTTTT.

This clone occurred a few times. J is TRBJ1-1 and V is TRBV4-1; D unclear. CDR1 and CDR2 from the germline V gene are MGHRA and YSYEKL. CDR3 size: 12 residues. Trimming removed 3 bases at V and 10 bases at J, with 12 bases between. DNA for the CDR3: TGCGCCAGCAGCCAGGGGTCGCTTGGAGCTTTCTTT. Translated: CASSQGSLGAFF.

The rearrangement links TRBV5-6 to TRBJ2-2; no clear D. This CDR3 is 14 amino acids long. Germline values: CDR1 SGHDT, CDR2 YYEEEE. V was cut by 3 bases and J by 6 bases, with 12 bases left in between. This CDR3 reads CASSSSPGAGELFF. The CDR3 DNA follows: TGTGCCAGCAGCTCGAGCCCTGGAGCCGGGGAGCTGTTTTTT.

This clone was picked up one time. The chain employs TRBV5-1 and TRBJ1-2, with D possibly matching TRBD1 (6 bases). The V gene's germline CDR1 is SGHRS and CDR2 YFSETQ. V was trimmed by 0 bases and J by 0 bases, leaving 15 bases between them. The CDR3 contains 17 residues. CDR3 nucleotides: TGCGCCAGCAGCTTGGAGGCCAGGGGAGGATCTAACTATGGCTACACCTTC. This encodes CASSLEARGGSNYGYTF. Full variable domain (rest looked up from reference TRBV5-1 and TRBJ1-2): KAGVTQTPRYLIKTRGQQVTLSCSPISGHRSVSWYQQTPGQGLQFLFEYFSETQRNKGNFPGRFSGRQFSNSRSEMNVSTLELGDSALYLCASSLEARGGSNYGYTFGSGTRLTVV.

The chain links TRBV4-1 to TRBJ1-3, with 9 bases fitting TRBD1. The CDR3 extends over 17 amino acids. From germline, CDR1 is MGHRA and CDR2 YSYEKL. V lost 0 bases, J lost 4 bases, and 7 bases stayed unmatched. CDR3 region: CASSQDPDRGLGNTIYF. CDR3 coding DNA: TGCGCCAGCAGCCAAGATCCAGACAGGGGGTTAGGAAACACCATATATTTT.

The chain combines TRBV6-1 with TRBJ1-6; unclear D gene. Trimming took off 1 base at V and 0 bases at J, with 10 bases between the two ends. The CDR3 is 17 residues long. Germline V gives CDR1 MNHNS, CDR2 SASEGT. CDR3 DNA sequence: TGTGCCAGCAGTGAAGTTGGCGGGAGCTCCTATAATTCACCCCTCCACTTT. It is translated as CASSEVGGSSYNSPLHF.

This sequence joins TRBV28 and TRBJ2-7, with 9 positions matching TRBD2. The J segment lost 7 bases and the V segment lost 2 bases, leaving 9 bases of the junction unmatched. The germline V gene encodes CDR1 MDHEN and CDR2 SYDVKM. The CDR3 length is 15 residues. CDR3 sequence: CASSLRTSVAPEQYF. In DNA, the CDR3 is TGTGCCAGCAGTTTACGGACTAGCGTCGCCCCAGAGCAGTACTTC.

The V call is TRBV3-1 (or the pseudogene TRBV3-2), the J call TRBJ1-5; no reliable D call. This CDR3 region has 15 residues. Trimming removed 1 base at V and 0 bases at J, with 7 bases between. The V gene's germline CDR1 is LGHDT and CDR2 YNNKEL (reference sequence). The CDR3, as DNA: TGTGCCAGCAGCCAAGGAGCGACTAGCAATCAGCCCCAGCATTTT. This codes for CASSQGATSNQPQHF.

This rearrangement joins TRBV7-9 to TRBJ2-1; 13 bases agree with TRBD2. This CDR3 has 14 residues. Germline V gives CDR1 SEHNR, CDR2 FQNEAQ (reference sequence). J gave up 10 bases and V 5 bases, and 5 bases lay outside the gene matches. DNA of the CDR3: TGTGCCAGCAGCCCACCGGGACTAGCGGGGGAGCAGTTCTTC. It is translated as CASSPPGLAGEQFF. The full variable domain, its missing parts supplied by reference TRBV7-9 and TRBJ2-1, is DTGVSQNPRHKITKRGQNVTFRCDPISEHNRLYWYRQTLGQGPEFLTYFQNEAQLEKSRLLSDRFSAERPKGSFSTLEIQRTEQGDSAMYLCASSPPGLAGEQFFGPGTRLTVL.

The rearrangement links TRBV28 to TRBJ1-5; D may be TRBD1 (5 bases). There are 14 residues in the CDR3. Germline CDR1 MDHEN, CDR2 SYDVKM. Trimming took 10 bases from V and 6 from J, leaving 19 bases between them. The CDR3 sequence: CAIFGRGLGQPQHF. DNA of the CDR3: TGTGCCATTTTTGGGAGGGGATTGGGTCAGCCCCAGCATTTT.

The DNA for the CDR3 is TGTGCCAGTAGTATAATTAGGGGGGACACCGGGGAGCTGTTTTTT. It is translated as CASSIIRGDTGELFF. V usage is TRBV19 and J usage is TRBJ2-2; D may correspond to TRBD1 or TRBD2 (6 bases each). The CDR3 consists of 15 residues. Germline assignment: CDR1 LNHDA and CDR2 SQIVND (reference sequence). V was trimmed by 2 bases and J by 3 bases, leaving 10 bases between them.

This rearrangement joins TRBV6-4 to TRBJ1-2, with 8 bases matching TRBD1. This CDR3 comprises 13 residues. Germline CDR1 and CDR2: MRHNA and SNTAGT. V gave up 6 bases and J gave up 6 bases; unmatched junction bases: 6. The chain's CDR3 is CASRPTGGHGYTF. The CDR3, as DNA: TGTGCCAGCAGACCCACAGGGGGGCATGGCTACACCTTC.

The rearrangement links TRBV7-2 to TRBJ2-5; 9 bases map to TRBD2. The germline V gene encodes CDR1 SGHTA and CDR2 FQGNSA. The CDR3 contains 16 residues. V dropped 1 base and J dropped 4; count of bases not matched to a gene: 7. CDR3 loop: CASSLGLAGWRETQYF. The CDR3 DNA reads TGTGCCAGCAGCTTAGGGCTAGCGGGATGGCGAGAGACCCAGTACTTC.

The table lists this clone with a count of one. V and J are TRBV6-2 or TRBV6-3 and TRBJ2-3; D not certain. Germline lookup yields CDR1 MNHEY and CDR2 SVGEGT. This CDR3 has 12 residues. The V end was cut by 5 bases, the J end by 7 bases, with 10 bases between. The CDR3 bases are TGTGCCAGCAGTCAACAACAGTATACGCAGTATTTT. Amino acid sequence: CASSQQQYTQYF.

This chain uses TRBV28 with TRBJ2-7; TRBD1 matches 10 bases. J gave up 4 bases and V 4 bases, and 10 bases lay outside the gene matches. CDR1 MDHEN and CDR2 SYDVKM come from the germline V gene. This CDR3 is 16 amino acids long. In DNA form, the CDR3 reads TGTGCCAGCAGTTCCCCCCGGACAGGGGGATGGTACGAGCAGTACTTC. Translating it yields CASSSPRTGGWYEQYF.

The chain has TRBV2 and TRBJ2-7; D may be TRBD2 (5 bases). V was pared by 10 bases and J by 2 bases, with 18 bases between. The CDR3 sequence is 14 residues long. The germline V gene has CDR1 SNHLY and CDR2 FYNNEI. The DNA of the CDR3 is TGTGCCATCGCCGGGAAGGCGGACCCCTACGAGCAGTACTTC. Residues: CAIAGKADPYEQYF.

In this sample, this clone turned up once. The chain joins TRBV28 to TRBJ1-3; D remains unclear. Germline V gene sequence: CDR1 MDHEN, CDR2 SYDVKM. V dropped 5 bases and J dropped 11 bases, with 19 bases sitting between them. CDR3 length equals 14 residues. The DNA of the CDR3 is TGTGCCAGCAGTCCCCAGGACGGCTCTTTAGCCATATATTTT. Its translation is CASSPQDGSLAIYF.

The genes are TRBV7-8 and TRBJ1-5; the match to TRBD1 covers 7 bases. Germline loops: CDR1 SGHVS, CDR2 FQNEAQ. This CDR3 is 18 amino acids long. After removal of 1 base from V and 0 bases from J, the junction contained 9 bases not matched to a gene. The CDR3 spells CASSLGSWTGLSNQPQHF. DNA of the CDR3: TGTGCCAGCAGCTTAGGATCGTGGACAGGACTTAGCAATCAGCCCCAGCATTTT.